This is a list of T cell receptor beta chains from one sample in a study of blood T cell repertoires in COVID-19. Generated by immunoSEQ multiplex PCR, the TCRdb table keeps only in-frame clones and is missing some. This table holds 300,000 to 350,000 clones, about 93% found once. Sequenced: peripheral blood. These receptors all stem from a woman between 25 and 40 years old with COVID-19, enrolled during active disease. Each CDR3 is given with its conserved first and last residue.

j_call | v_call | cdr3_aa
TRBJ1-1 | TRBV5-1 | CASSRGTGRTSAFF
TRBJ2-2 | TRBV5-6 | CASSLLANTGELFF
TRBJ1-2 | TRBV2 | CASSEATRGYTF
TRBJ1-4 | TRBV4-1 | CASSHLDRGREKLFF
TRBJ2-4 | TRBV9 | CASSPSGRGGLNIQYF
TRBJ2-1 | TRBV7-8 | CASTLRASGFNEQFF
TRBJ2-1 | TRBV4-3 | CASSQVPVHEQFF
TRBJ1-5 | TRBV24-1 | CATSAQRDSSQHF
TRBJ2-7 | TRBV7-9 | CASSLARSGSGEQYF
TRBJ2-2 | TRBV6-2/TRBV6-3 | CASSDGGTGDIGELFF
TRBJ2-3 | TRBV6-5 | CASSSRQGADTQYF
TRBJ1-4 | TRBV2 | CASRLQVLNEKLFF
TRBJ2-3 | TRBV28 | CASSFSDIPDTQYF
TRBJ2-2 | TRBV7-3 | CASSLLSNTGELFF
TRBJ1-5 | TRBV4-1 | CASSQDFPLRGNQPQHF
TRBJ1-4 | TRBV28 | CASMTERVKTGGGQTNEKLFF
TRBJ1-1 | TRBV27 | CASSPPGQGAFYTEAFF
TRBJ1-5 | TRBV13 | CASSPGQSNQPQHF
TRBJ2-1 | TRBV7-6 | CASTTPGGLGNEQFF
TRBJ2-7 | TRBV28 | CASSLLRGNPDEQYF
TRBJ2-7 | TRBV2 | CASRKQGSVSEQYF
TRBJ1-2 | TRBV28 | CASRPRGHGYTF
TRBJ2-1 | TRBV6-4 | CASSPDRSNEQFF
TRBJ2-6 | TRBV7-9 | CASSTGVGANVLTF
TRBJ1-6 | TRBV9 | CASSVIGSYNSPLHF
TRBJ1-5 | TRBV4-2 | CASSQDSGPGDQPQHF
TRBJ1-1 | TRBV4-1 | CASSQDRPPAGTGLRLTEAFF
TRBJ1-4 | TRBV28 | CASSFIRRAVIEKLFF
TRBJ2-1 | TRBV2 | CASSGLANSYNEQFF
TRBJ2-3 | TRBV11-3 | CASSPRGTGASTDTQYF
TRBJ1-6 | TRBV12-3/TRBV12-4 | CASKDRGESPLHF
TRBJ1-4 | TRBV5-1 | CASSSQDLQTPAWSEKLFF